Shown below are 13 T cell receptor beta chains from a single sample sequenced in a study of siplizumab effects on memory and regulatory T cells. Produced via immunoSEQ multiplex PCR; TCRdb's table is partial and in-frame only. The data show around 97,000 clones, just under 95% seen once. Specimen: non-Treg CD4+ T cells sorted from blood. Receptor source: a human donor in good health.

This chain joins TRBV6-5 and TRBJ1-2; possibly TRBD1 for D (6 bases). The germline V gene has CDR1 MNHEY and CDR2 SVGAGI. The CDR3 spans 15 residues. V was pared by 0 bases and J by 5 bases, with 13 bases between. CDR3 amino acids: CASSYSRTAFYGYTF. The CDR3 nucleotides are TGTGCCAGCAGTTACTCACGGACAGCCTTTTATGGCTACACCTTC.

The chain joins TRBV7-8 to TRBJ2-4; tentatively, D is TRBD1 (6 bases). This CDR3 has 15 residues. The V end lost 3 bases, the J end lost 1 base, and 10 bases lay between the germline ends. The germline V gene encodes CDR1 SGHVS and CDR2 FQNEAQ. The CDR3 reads CASSFYQGAKNIQYF. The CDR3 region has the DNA TGTGCCAGCAGCTTCTACCAGGGGGCCAAAAACATTCAGTACTTC.

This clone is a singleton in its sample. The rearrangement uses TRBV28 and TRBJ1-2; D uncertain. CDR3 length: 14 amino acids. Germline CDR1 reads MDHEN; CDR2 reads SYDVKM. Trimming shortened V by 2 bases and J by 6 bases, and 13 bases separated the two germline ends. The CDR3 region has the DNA TGTGCCAGCAGTTTAAATCCCCCGCAGGATGGCTACACCTTC. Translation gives CASSLNPPQDGYTF.

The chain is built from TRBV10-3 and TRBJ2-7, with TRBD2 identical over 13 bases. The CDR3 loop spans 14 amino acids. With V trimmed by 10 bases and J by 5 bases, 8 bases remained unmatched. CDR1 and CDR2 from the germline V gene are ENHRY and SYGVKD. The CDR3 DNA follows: TGTGCCACAGGAGAAGGACTAGCGGGGGACGAGCAGTACTTC. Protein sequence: CATGEGLAGDEQYF.

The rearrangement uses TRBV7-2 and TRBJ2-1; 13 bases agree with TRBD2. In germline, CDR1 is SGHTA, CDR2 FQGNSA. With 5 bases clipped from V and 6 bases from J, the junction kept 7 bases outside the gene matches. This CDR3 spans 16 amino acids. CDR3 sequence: CASSSRLAGGSNEQFF. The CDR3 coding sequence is TGTGCCAGCAGCAGTCGACTAGCGGGAGGTAGCAATGAGCAGTTCTTC.

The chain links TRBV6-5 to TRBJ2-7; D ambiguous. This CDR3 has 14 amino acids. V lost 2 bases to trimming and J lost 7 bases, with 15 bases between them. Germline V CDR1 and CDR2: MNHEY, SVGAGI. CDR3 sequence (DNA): TGTGCCAGCAGTTACCTCAGTATGCGTGATGAGCAGTACTTC. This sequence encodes CASSYLSMRDEQYF.

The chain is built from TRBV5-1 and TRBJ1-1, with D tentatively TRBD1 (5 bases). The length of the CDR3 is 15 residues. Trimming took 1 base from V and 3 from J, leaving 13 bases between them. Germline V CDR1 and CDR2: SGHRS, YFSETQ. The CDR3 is CASSLTGTGDTEAFF. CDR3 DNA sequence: TGCGCCAGCAGCTTGACCGGGACGGGGGACACTGAAGCTTTCTTT.

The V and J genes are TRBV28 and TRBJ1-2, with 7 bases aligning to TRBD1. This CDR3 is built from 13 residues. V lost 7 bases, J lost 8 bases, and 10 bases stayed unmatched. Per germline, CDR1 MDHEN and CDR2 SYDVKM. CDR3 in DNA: TGTGCCAGCACTCCCACAGGGGTTAGCGGCTACACCTTC. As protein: CASTPTGVSGYTF.

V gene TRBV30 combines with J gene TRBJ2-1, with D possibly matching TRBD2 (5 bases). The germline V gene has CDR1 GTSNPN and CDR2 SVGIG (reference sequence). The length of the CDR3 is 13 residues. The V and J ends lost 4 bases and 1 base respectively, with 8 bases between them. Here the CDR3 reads CAWKGESYNEQFF. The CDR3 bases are TGTGCCTGGAAGGGAGAATCCTACAATGAGCAGTTCTTC.

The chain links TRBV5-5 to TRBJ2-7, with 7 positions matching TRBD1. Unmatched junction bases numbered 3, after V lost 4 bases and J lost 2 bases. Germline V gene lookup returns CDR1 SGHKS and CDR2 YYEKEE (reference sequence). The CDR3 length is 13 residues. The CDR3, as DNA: TGTGCCAGCAGCAGGGGACAGACCTACGAGCAGTACTTC. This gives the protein CASSRGQTYEQYF.

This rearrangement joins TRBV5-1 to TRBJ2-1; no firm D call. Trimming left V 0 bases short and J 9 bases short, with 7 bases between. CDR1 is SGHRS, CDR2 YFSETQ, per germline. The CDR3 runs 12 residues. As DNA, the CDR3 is TGCGCCAGCAGCTTGGTTCTAGGTGAGCAGTTCTTC. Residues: CASSLVLGEQFF.

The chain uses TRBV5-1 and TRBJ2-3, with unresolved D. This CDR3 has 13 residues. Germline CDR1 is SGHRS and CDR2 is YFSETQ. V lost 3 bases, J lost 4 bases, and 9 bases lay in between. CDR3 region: CASSSRPADTQYF. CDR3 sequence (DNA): TGCGCCAGCAGCTCCAGACCAGCAGATACGCAGTATTTT.

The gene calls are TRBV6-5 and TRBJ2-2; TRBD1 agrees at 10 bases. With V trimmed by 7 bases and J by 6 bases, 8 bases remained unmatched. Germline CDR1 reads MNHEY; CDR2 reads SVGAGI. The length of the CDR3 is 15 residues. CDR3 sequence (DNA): TGTGCCAGCATGGGGGACAGGGGAGGGTCCGGGGAGCTGTTTTTT. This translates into CASMGDRGGSGELFF.